A single sample is the source of the 26 T cell receptor beta chains below, sequenced in a study of T cells in Graves' hyperthyroidism and ophthalmopathy. Researchers amplified the TCR beta CDR3 regions from RNA transcripts. The study used the HTBI primer set for a first-round RT-PCR of the TCR CDR3. TCRdb recomputed calls from the multiplex PCR reads with MiXCR, one row per CDR3 protein. This table holds some 700,000 distinct CDR3 sequences, approximately 15% found once. Source material: blood. The origin of the receptors is a man aged 50 or older with Graves' hyperthyroidism.

The J gene is TRBJ1-5, the V gene TRBV28; 7 bases line up with TRBD1. CDR1 and CDR2 from the germline V gene are MDHEN and SYDVKM. The CDR3 totals 15 residues. With 5 bases clipped from V and 8 bases from J, the junction kept 12 bases outside the gene matches. The CDR3 protein is CASSTAGQPLEPQHF. The CDR3 DNA reads TGTGCCAGCAGTACAGCGGGACAGCCACTTGAGCCCCAGCATTTT.

This clonotype appeared many times. The chain is built from TRBV11-2 and TRBJ1-4; 8 nucleotides match TRBD1. CDR3 length: 14 residues. With V trimmed by 0 bases and J by 7 bases, 1 base remained unmatched. Germline V gives CDR1 SGHAT, CDR2 FQNNGV. This CDR3 reads CASSLDRGREKLFF. The CDR3 nucleotides read TGTGCCAGCAGCTTAGACAGGGGGCGTGAAAAACTGTTTTTT.

This clonotype appeared many times. The genes are TRBV20-1 and TRBJ2-1; TRBD1 might be the D (5 bases). CDR1 is DFQATT and CDR2 is SNEGSKA in the germline V gene (reference sequence). V lost 3 bases to trimming and J lost 9 bases, with 9 bases between them. The CDR3 sequence is 11 residues long. CDR3 residues: CSASREAEQFF. CDR3 bases: TGCAGTGCTAGCAGGGAAGCTGAGCAGTTCTTC.

This clonotype was seen at least ten times. This chain uses TRBV28 with TRBJ1-1, with D possibly matching TRBD1 (5 bases). The V end lost 3 bases, the J end lost 8 bases, and 10 bases lay between the germline ends. This CDR3 has 12 amino acids. The V gene's germline CDR1 is MDHEN and CDR2 SYDVKM. The CDR3 DNA follows: TGTGCCAGCAGTTTTGAAGACAGAGAAGCTTTCTTT. Translated, it gives CASSFEDREAFF.

The genes are TRBV20-1 and TRBJ2-3; D gene uncertain. The CDR3 length is 15 residues. Germline-derived CDR1 and CDR2 are DFQATT and SNEGSKA (reference sequence). Between the trimmed V and J ends, which lost 6 bases and 1 base, there was a span of 17 bases. As DNA, the CDR3 is TGCAGTGCCCGACATCTTGTCCGGGGCACAGATACGCAGTATTTT. It yields the protein CSARHLVRGTDTQYF.

The chain carries TRBV7-2 and TRBJ2-1; no reliable D call. The V gene's germline CDR1 is SGHTA and CDR2 FQGNSA. There are 14 residues in the CDR3. Trimming shortened V by 1 base and J by 2 bases, and 6 bases separated the two germline ends. CDR3 in DNA: TGTGCCAGCAGCTTAGACGGAGCCTACAATGAGCAGTTCTTC. It yields the protein CASSLDGAYNEQFF.

This clonotype was counted ten times or more. The genes are TRBV29-1 and TRBJ1-1; possibly TRBD1 for D (6 bases). This CDR3 is 14 amino acids long. The germline V and J ends were trimmed by 5 bases and 2 bases, with 15 bases remaining between them. CDR1 is SQVTM and CDR2 is ANQGSEA in the germline V gene. The CDR3 here is CSVLSRDKNTEAFF. CDR3 in DNA: TGCAGCGTTCTCAGCCGGGACAAAAACACTGAAGCTTTCTTT. Full variable domain (rest looked up from reference TRBV29-1 and TRBJ1-1): SAVISQKPSRDICQRGTSLTIQCQVDSQVTMMFWYRQQPGQSLTLIATANQGSEATYESGFVIDKFPISRPNLTFSTLTVSNMSPEDSSIYLCSVLSRDKNTEAFFGQGTRLTVV.

This clonotype was observed at least ten times. This sequence joins TRBV3-1 and TRBJ2-1, with 8 bases lining up with TRBD2. The CDR3 length is 16 residues. The V segment lost 0 bases and the J segment 4 bases; nucleotides outside the gene matches: 5. CDR1 and CDR2 (germline): LGHDT, YNNKEL (reference sequence). CDR3 sequence (DNA): TGTGCCAGCAGCCAAGAGGCGGGGGGCGGGTACAATGAGCAGTTCTTC. This encodes CASSQEAGGGYNEQFF.

This clonotype came up many times. V usage is TRBV7-2 and J usage is TRBJ2-7; 7 nucleotides align to TRBD1. CDR1 is SGHTA, CDR2 FQGNSA, per germline. The CDR3 covers 14 residues. V gave up 0 bases and J gave up 5 bases; unmatched junction bases: 4. CDR3 residues: CASSLARGTHEQYF. DNA of the CDR3: TGTGCCAGCAGCTTAGCCAGGGGGACCCACGAGCAGTACTTC.

Remarks on this clonotype: A much larger clone lies one base from this, so it may be a read error. V gene TRBV28 combines with J gene TRBJ1-1, with D perhaps matching TRBD1 (5 bases). The CDR3 consists of 18 residues. Germline V CDR1 and CDR2: MDHEN, SYDVKM. For the CDR3, the DNA is TGTGCCTGCAAAAGCCTGGGGTCTCGAAGGGGTATGAACACTGAAGCTTACTTT. As protein: CACKSLGSRRGMNTEAYF. Full variable domain (outside the CDR3, taken from reference TRBV28 and TRBJ1-1): DVKVTQSSRYLVKRTGEKVFLECVQDMDHENMFWYRQDPGLGLRLIYFSYDVKMKEKGDIPEGYSVSREKKERFSLILESASTNQTSMYLCACKSLGSRRGMNTEAYFGQGTRLTVV.

The chain employs TRBV6-1 and TRBJ2-6; D may correspond to TRBD1 or TRBD2 (5 bases each). Germline CDR1 reads MNHNS; CDR2 reads SASEGT. CDR3 size: 16 residues. Trimming removed 10 bases from V and 4 bases from J, with 20 bases in between. CDR3 in DNA: TGTGCCACCTCTGGGGGTAGCATGGGGGGGGCCAACGTCCTGACTTTC. It encodes CATSGGSMGGANVLTF.

This chain links TRBV24-1 with TRBJ2-3; 9 bases fit TRBD2. Germline CDR1 reads KGHDR; CDR2 reads SFDVKD. After removal of 2 bases from V and 4 bases from J, the junction contained 6 bases not matched to a gene. The CDR3 is made up of 16 amino acids. CDR3 sequence (DNA): TGTGCCACCAGTGATTGGGCTAGCGGGAATGCAGATACGCAGTATTTT. Amino acid sequence: CATSDWASGNADTQYF.

This clonotype was found many times. The chain carries TRBV29-1 and TRBJ2-2; 7 positions agree with TRBD2. The germline V gene encodes CDR1 SQVTM and CDR2 ANQGSEA. Trimming took 4 bases from V and 2 from J; bases not matched to a gene: 10. The length of the CDR3 is 16 residues. This CDR3 is CSVVWRASGNTGELFF. As DNA, the CDR3 is TGCAGCGTTGTGTGGAGGGCTAGCGGTAACACCGGGGAGCTGTTTTTT.

The genes are TRBV9 and TRBJ1-2; D remains ambiguous. Germline CDR1 reads SGDLS; CDR2 reads YYNGEE. Trimming left V 0 bases short and J 5 bases short, with 20 bases between. This CDR3 has 17 residues. The CDR3, as DNA: TGTGCCAGCAGCGTAGCTGATGAGCAGGTCGCCTCTTATGGCTACACCTTC. It is translated as CASSVADEQVASYGYTF.

This clonotype was seen only a few times. The chain combines TRBV6-2 or TRBV6-3 with TRBJ1-5, with 7 bases aligning to TRBD1. Germline V lookup: CDR1 MNHEY, CDR2 SVGEGT. The ends lost 6 bases at V and 4 bases at J; junction bases unmatched: 6. This CDR3 comprises 14 residues. In DNA form, the CDR3 reads TGTGCCAGCAGGGCCGGGACAGTAAATCAGCCCCAGCATTTT. Amino acid sequence: CASRAGTVNQPQHF.

This clonotype was counted ten times or more. The chain recombines TRBV7-2 with TRBJ2-5; D gene ambiguous. Germline values: CDR1 SGHTA, CDR2 FQGNSA. The CDR3 covers 12 residues. The germline V and J ends were trimmed by 2 bases and 4 bases, with 5 bases remaining between them. The CDR3 sequence is CASSLLAETQYF. The CDR3 region has the DNA TGTGCCAGCAGCTTATTGGCAGAGACCCAGTACTTC.

This clonotype occurred many times. This chain joins TRBV2 and TRBJ1-1; the D gene is possibly TRBD1 (6 bases). Trimming took off 5 bases at V and 5 bases at J, with 15 bases between the two ends. Germline V gene sequence: CDR1 SNHLY, CDR2 FYNNEI. The CDR3 loop spans 14 amino acids. CDR3 residues: CASSHREVVTEAFF. CDR3 in DNA: TGTGCCAGCAGTCACAGGGAAGTGGTGACTGAAGCTTTCTTT.

This clonotype was seen many times. The chain joins TRBV19 to TRBJ2-5; 8 positions match TRBD2. V shed 5 bases, J shed 2 bases, and the junction held 7 bases outside the gene matches. This CDR3 comprises 15 residues. Germline values: CDR1 LNHDA, CDR2 SQIVND (reference sequence). For the CDR3, the DNA is TGTGCCAGTAGTGCCCAGCGGGAGAGGCAAGAGACCCAGTACTTC. As protein: CASSAQRERQETQYF.

There are many counts of this clonotype. The chain joins TRBV27 to TRBJ1-1; D gene uncertain. V gave up 5 bases and J gave up 5 bases, with 12 bases separating them. There are 13 residues in the CDR3. The germline V gene encodes CDR1 MNHEY and CDR2 SMNVEV (reference sequence). The CDR3 DNA follows: TGTGCCAGCAGTGTGGACCGAGGGACTGAAGCTTTCTTT. This translates into CASSVDRGTEAFF.

V and J are TRBV20-1 and TRBJ2-7; maybe TRBD1 (5 bases). Germline V gene data show CDR1 as DFQATT and CDR2 as SNEGSKA (reference sequence). V shed 0 bases and J shed 6 bases, with 12 bases lying between them. There are 13 residues in the CDR3. DNA of the CDR3: TGCAGTGCTAGAGAGGCCCCCAGGGTCGAGCAGTACTTC. This translates into CSAREAPRVEQYF.

This clonotype was seen a few times. The rearrangement joins TRBV20-1 to TRBJ1-2; TRBD1 agrees at 8 bases. The germline CDR1 and CDR2 sequences are DFQATT and SNEGSKA (reference sequence). CDR3 length: 14 residues. After removal of 6 bases from V and 2 bases from J, the junction contained 8 bases not matched to a gene. The CDR3 nucleotides read TGCAGTGCCCGTCGACAGGGGTTGAACTATGGCTACACCTTC. This gives the protein CSARRQGLNYGYTF.

Many counts were recorded for this clonotype. The chain recombines TRBV5-1 with TRBJ1-2; a possible D gene is TRBD1 (5 bases). CDR1 is SGHRS, CDR2 YFSETQ, per germline. Trimming took off 0 bases at V and 2 bases at J, with 8 bases between the two ends. The CDR3 sequence is 14 residues long. This CDR3 is CASSLGRENYGYTF. The DNA of the CDR3 is TGCGCCAGCAGCTTGGGCAGGGAGAACTATGGCTACACCTTC. Full variable domain (outside the CDR3, taken from reference TRBV5-1 and TRBJ1-2): KAGVTQTPRYLIKTRGQQVTLSCSPISGHRSVSWYQQTPGQGLQFLFEYFSETQRNKGNFPGRFSGRQFSNSRSEMNVSTLELGDSALYLCASSLGRENYGYTFGSGTRLTVV.

The sample holds many counts of this clonotype. The chain employs TRBV2 and TRBJ2-7; 8 bases line up with TRBD1. J was trimmed by 4 bases and V by 5 bases; bases with no gene match: 4. The CDR3 is 13 residues long. Per the germline V gene, CDR1 is SNHLY and CDR2 is FYNNEI. CDR3 sequence: CASSPDREYEQYF. The CDR3 region has the DNA TGTGCCAGCAGTCCGGACAGGGAGTACGAGCAGTACTTC.

Many counts were recorded for this clonotype. V usage is TRBV2 and J usage is TRBJ1-1, with D possibly TRBD1 on 5 matching bases. Per the germline V gene, CDR1 is SNHLY and CDR2 is FYNNEI. The V gene lost 0 bases and the J gene lost 2 bases, with 10 bases spanning the gap. The CDR3 runs to 15 residues. CDR3 amino acids: CASSEAQQANTEAFF. The CDR3 coding sequence is TGTGCCAGCAGTGAAGCGCAACAGGCTAACACTGAAGCTTTCTTT.

This clonotype has a handful of counts. J is TRBJ2-1 and V is TRBV4-1, with D tentatively TRBD1 (6 bases). The CDR3 is 17 residues long. Trimming took 4 bases from V and 8 from J, leaving 24 bases between them. Germline-derived CDR1 and CDR2 are MGHRA and YSYEKL. CDR3 sequence (DNA): TGCGCCAGCAGCCGAGACGAGGGGGAGTACTCATACTATGAGCAGTTCTTC. Protein sequence: CASSRDEGEYSYYEQFF.

The chain carries TRBV28 and TRBJ1-5; TRBD1 might be the D (6 bases). This CDR3 contains 16 residues. Germline V gives CDR1 MDHEN, CDR2 SYDVKM. Trimming left V 6 bases short and J 4 bases short, with 19 bases between. The CDR3 sequence: CASSRQGQVRNQPQHF. The CDR3 nucleotides read TGTGCCAGCAGCAGGCAGGGGCAGGTGAGGAATCAGCCCCAGCATTTT.